This TCR beta chain derives from a study of T cells expressing NK-cell markers (dated by TCRdb to about 2020). Concerning the study at large: In sorted CD3+CD56+NKG2C+, CD3+CD56+NKG2C- and CD3+CD56-NKG2C+ T-cell subsets from roughly 8 donors, TCR beta-chain repertoires were profiled. The libraries were sequenced on Illumina HiSeq 2000/2500, MiSeq or NextSeq, producing 2 x 150 bp reads. Randomly selected healthy volunteers, three men and five women, were used as the eight sequenced donors. Among the eight sequenced donors, only one was HCMV-seronegative, while the other seven were HCMV-seropositive.

Sequencing took place on an Illumina HiSeq 2000. 5'RACE template switching, by which a universal primer site and unique molecular identifiers were added, was used to make TCR beta cDNA libraries. Priming for cDNA synthesis came from the TCR beta constant segment, and two successive PCR amplification steps followed. In the authors' own workflow: Reads were demultiplexed and grouped by UMI with MIGEC, and clonotypes were assembled and quantified with MiTCR. To remove erroneous sequences, TCR cDNA sequences were retained only when supported by two or more reads. The tcR package was used for downstream repertoire analysis, with clonotypes matched between fractions based on CDR3 nucleotide sequence plus V segment. VDJmatch was used to annotate antigen specificity against VDJdb, with one amino acid substitution allowed in CDR3. TCRdb reprocessed the reads and provides one entry for every CDR3 protein sequence; no DNA is given. None of the V and J calls come from the authors' own analysis; TCRdb made them. The sample table records over 100,000 distinct CDR3 sequences. Less than 20% of the sample lies in the top ten.

A remark on this clonotype: The specificity of this receptor is unknown.

Findings and caveats that apply to the study as a whole: Whether the expanded NKG2C-expressing T cell clones were specific for HCMV antigens was left unclear. In roughly six donors, the dominant CD3+CD56+NKG2C+ clonotypes ranked among the top 10 CD8+ clonotypes, making up about 1.0-7.5% of CD8+ T cells. Those dominant clonotypes were again the most abundant among CD3+CD56-NKG2C+ cells in a few donors, at roughly 25-65%.

The CDR3, from cysteine to phenylalanine, totals 16 residues. Only the protein is available. HCMV-specific IgG was detected in serum with a commercial ELISA kit to determine HCMV serostatus. Ficoll density gradient centrifugation was used to isolate peripheral blood mononuclear cells from blood. The receptor was derived from a woman between 18 and 70 years old in good health. Sequenced: blood T cells: a sorted CD56 or NKG2C T cell subset, CD4+ or CD8+ T cells, or bulk PBMC T cells (not recorded which). This chain is built from TRBV12-3 or TRBV12-4 and TRBJ1-1; TCRdb's assignment of TRBD1 cannot be checked, as there is no DNA. CDR3 sequence: CASSLVPGAKDTEAFF.